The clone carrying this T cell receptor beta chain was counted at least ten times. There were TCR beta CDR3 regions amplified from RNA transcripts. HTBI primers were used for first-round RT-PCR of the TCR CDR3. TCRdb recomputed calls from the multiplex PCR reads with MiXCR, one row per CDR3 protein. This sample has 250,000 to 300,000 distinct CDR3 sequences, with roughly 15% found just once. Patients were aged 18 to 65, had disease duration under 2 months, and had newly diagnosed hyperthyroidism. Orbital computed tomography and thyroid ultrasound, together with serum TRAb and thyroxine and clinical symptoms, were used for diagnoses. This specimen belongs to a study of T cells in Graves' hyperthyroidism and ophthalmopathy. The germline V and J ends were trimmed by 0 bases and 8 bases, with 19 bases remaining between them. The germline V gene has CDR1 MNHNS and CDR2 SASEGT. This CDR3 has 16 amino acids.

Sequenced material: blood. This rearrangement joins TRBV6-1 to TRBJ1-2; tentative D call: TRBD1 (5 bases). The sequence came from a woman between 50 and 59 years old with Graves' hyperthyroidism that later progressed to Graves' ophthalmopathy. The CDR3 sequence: CASSEALQGIVGGYTF. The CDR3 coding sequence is TGTGCCAGCAGTGAAGCGCTTCAGGGAATCGTGGGGGGCTACACCTTC.